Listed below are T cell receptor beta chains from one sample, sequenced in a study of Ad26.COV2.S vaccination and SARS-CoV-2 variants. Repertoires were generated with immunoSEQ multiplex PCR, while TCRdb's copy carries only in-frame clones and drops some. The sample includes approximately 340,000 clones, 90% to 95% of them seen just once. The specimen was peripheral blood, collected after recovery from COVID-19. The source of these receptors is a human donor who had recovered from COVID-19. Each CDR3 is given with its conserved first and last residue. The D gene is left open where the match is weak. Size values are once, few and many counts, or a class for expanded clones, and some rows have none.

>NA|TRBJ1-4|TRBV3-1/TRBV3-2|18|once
TGTGCCAGCAGCCAAGCCCGCCATTCACAGGGTACTAATGAAAAACTGTTTTTT
CASSQARHSQGTNEKLFF
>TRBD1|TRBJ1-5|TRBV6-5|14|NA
TGTGCCAGCAGTCGACAGGGGGGAGGTCAGCCCCAGCATTTT
CASSRQGGGQPQHF
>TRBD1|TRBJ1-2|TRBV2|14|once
TGTGCCAGCAGTGAAGATCGACAGGGACGTGGCTACACCTTC
CASSEDRQGRGYTF
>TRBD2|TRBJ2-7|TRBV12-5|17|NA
TGTGCTAGTGGTTTGTCTTCGCGGGGGAGGGGTCCCTACGAGCAGTACTTC
CASGLSSRGRGPYEQYF
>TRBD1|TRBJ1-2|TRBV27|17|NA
TGTGCCAGCAGTTCCCTGACCGGGACAGGAACTAACTATGGCTACACCTTC
CASSSLTGTGTNYGYTF
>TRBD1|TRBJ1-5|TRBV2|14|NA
TGTGCCAGCAAGGTGGAGGGGGCGGTTCAGCCCCAGCATTTT
CASKVEGAVQPQHF
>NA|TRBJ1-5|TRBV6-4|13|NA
TGTGCCAGCAGTCAGACAGGCGGACAGCCCCAGCATTTT
CASSQTGGQPQHF
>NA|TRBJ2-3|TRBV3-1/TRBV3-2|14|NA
TGTGCCAGCAGCCAAGTGGAGCGGCAGGGTACGCAGTATTTT
CASSQVERQGTQYF
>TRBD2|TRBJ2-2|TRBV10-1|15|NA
TGCGCCAGCAGTGGGACTAGCGGGAACACCGGGGAGCTGTTTTTT
CASSGTSGNTGELFF
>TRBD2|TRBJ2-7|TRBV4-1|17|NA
TGCGCCAGCAGCCAAGATTGGCAGCGGGGGGTCTCCTACGAGCAGTACTTC
CASSQDWQRGVSYEQYF
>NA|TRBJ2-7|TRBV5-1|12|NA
TGCGCCAGCAGCTTCTCGGGCTACGAGCAGTACTTC
CASSFSGYEQYF
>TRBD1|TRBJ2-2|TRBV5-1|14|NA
TGCGCCAGTAGACAGGGGGTTAACACCGGGGAGCTGTTTTTT
CASRQGVNTGELFF
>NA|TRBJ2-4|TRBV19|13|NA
TGTGCCAGTAGTATTCAGGGCCTAGACATTCAGTACTTC
CASSIQGLDIQYF
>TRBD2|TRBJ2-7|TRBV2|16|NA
TGTGCCAGCATTCCCGGTCGGGGGGGGCCCCGATACGAGCAGTACTTC
CASIPGRGGPRYEQYF
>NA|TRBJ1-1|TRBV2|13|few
TGTGCCAGCAGTGTGCCGAGGAACACTGAAGCTTTCTTT
CASSVPRNTEAFF
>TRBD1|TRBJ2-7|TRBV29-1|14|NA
TGCAGCGCTGGGGGCGGACAGGGGAACCACGAGCAGTACTTC
CSAGGGQGNHEQYF
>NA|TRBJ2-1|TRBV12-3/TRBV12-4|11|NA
TGTGCCATCGGACGGGGTAATGAGCAGTTCTTC
CAIGRGNEQFF
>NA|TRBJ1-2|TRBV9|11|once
TGTGCCCGCAGCGGGGGGTGGGGCTACACCTTC
CARSGGWGYTF
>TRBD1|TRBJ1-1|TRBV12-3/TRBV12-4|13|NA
TGTGCCAGCAGTCGAACAGGGGGCACTGAAGCTTTCTTT
CASSRTGGTEAFF
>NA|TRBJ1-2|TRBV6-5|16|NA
TGTGCCAGCAGTTACTCTATGAGTGGTACTAACTATGGCTACACCTTC
CASSYSMSGTNYGYTF
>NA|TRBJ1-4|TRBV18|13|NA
TGTGCCAGCTCCACCGGACGGGCTGAAAAACTGTTTTTT
CASSTGRAEKLFF
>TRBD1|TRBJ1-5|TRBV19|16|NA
TGTGCCAGTAGTTTTGGACAGGGCATTAGCAATCAGCCCCAGCATTTT
CASSFGQGISNQPQHF
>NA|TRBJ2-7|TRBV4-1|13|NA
TGCGCCAGCAGCGATACTAGGACCTACGAGCAGTACTTC
CASSDTRTYEQYF
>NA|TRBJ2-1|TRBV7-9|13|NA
TGTGCCAGCAGCCCCTTTAACTACAATGAGCAGTTCTTC
CASSPFNYNEQFF
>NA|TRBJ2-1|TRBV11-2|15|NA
TGTGCCAGCAGCTTAGAAGGTAGAATCCCCAATGAGCAGTTCTTC
CASSLEGRIPNEQFF
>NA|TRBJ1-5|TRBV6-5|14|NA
TGTGCCAGCAGTTACAGTCACACCAATCAGCCCCAGCATTTT
CASSYSHTNQPQHF
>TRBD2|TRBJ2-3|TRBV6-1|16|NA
TGTGCCAGCAGTGAAAGGGGCGGGGGGGCCACAGATACGCAGTATTTT
CASSERGGGATDTQYF
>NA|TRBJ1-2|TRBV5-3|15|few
TGTGCCAGAAGCCACCTACTGGGAGGGAACTATGGCTACACCTTC
CARSHLLGGNYGYTF
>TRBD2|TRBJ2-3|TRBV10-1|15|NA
TGTGCCAGCAGTGAGGAGGGGCGGGGGACAGATACGCAGTATTTT
CASSEEGRGTDTQYF
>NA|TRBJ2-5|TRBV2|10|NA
TGTGCCAGCAGAGGAGAGACCCAGTACTTC
CASRGETQYF
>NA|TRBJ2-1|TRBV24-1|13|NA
TGTGCCACCAGTGAAGGGACACGCAATGAGCAGTTCTTC
CATSEGTRNEQFF
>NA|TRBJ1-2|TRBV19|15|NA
TGTGCCAGTAGTATAGTTTCGGGGAGTAACTATGGCTACACCTTC
CASSIVSGSNYGYTF
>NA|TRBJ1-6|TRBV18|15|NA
TGTGCCAGCTCACCGCTAGGACTTTATAATTCACCCCTCCACTTT
CASSPLGLYNSPLHF
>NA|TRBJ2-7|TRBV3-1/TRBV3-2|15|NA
TGTGCCAGCAGCCCCCGGGGAAGGGGAACAGACGAGCAGTACTTC
CASSPRGRGTDEQYF
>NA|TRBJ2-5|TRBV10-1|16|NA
TGCGCCAGCATTGACGGACGGCCCCCGTACCAAGAGACCCAGTACTTC
CASIDGRPPYQETQYF
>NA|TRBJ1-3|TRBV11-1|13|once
TGTGCCAGCAGCCTCCTTCTTGGAAACACCATATATTTT
CASSLLLGNTIYF
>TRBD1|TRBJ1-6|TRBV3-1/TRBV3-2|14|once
TGTGCCAGCAGCCAAGTCGAGGGGGCTTCACCCCTCCACTTT
CASSQVEGASPLHF
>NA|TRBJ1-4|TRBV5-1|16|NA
TGCGCCAGCAGCTTGGCCGACAGACAAACTAATGAAAAACTGTTTTTT
CASSLADRQTNEKLFF
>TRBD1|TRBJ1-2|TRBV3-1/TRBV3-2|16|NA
TGTGCCAGCAGCCACACGGGACAGGGGGCGCATTATGGCTACACCTTC
CASSHTGQGAHYGYTF
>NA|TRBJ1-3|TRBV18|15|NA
TGTGCCAGCTCCCCCGACACGGTCTCCGGAAACACCATATATTTT
CASSPDTVSGNTIYF
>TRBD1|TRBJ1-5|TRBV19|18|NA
TGTGCCAGTCTCGCGGGGTTTGAAGGACAGGCCAGCAATCAGCCCCAGCATTTT
CASLAGFEGQASNQPQHF